The source of this TCR beta chain is a study of response to subunit inactivated influenza vaccine. V gave up 3 bases and J gave up 3 bases, with 6 bases separating them. The germline V gene has CDR1 LGHDT and CDR2 YNNKEL (reference sequence). The CDR3 length is 13 residues. This clonotype was seen repeatedly, ten times or more. Its specificity is unknown. General observations from the study: The study's authors posited that every seasonal influenza vaccination enlists few new T cells.

TCRdb reanalysed the RT-PCR reads using MiXCR and keeps one entry per CDR3 protein. The sample records around 570,000 distinct CDR3 sequences, less than 10% being singletons. This specimen was PBMCs from blood, taken around 2 years after vaccination. The receptor was isolated from a man between 45 and 75 years old who received an inactivated influenza vaccine. The chain has TRBV3-1 and TRBJ1-5, with no clear D. CDR3 loop: CASSQDDNQPQHF. CDR3 nucleotides: TGTGCCAGCAGCCAGGACGACAATCAGCCCCAGCATTTT.